This T cell receptor (beta chain) emerged from a study of shared clonotypes between healthy human individuals. Overall study: Three CD4 naive, three CD4 memory, two CD8 naive and one CD8 memory plate were used per donor. General study findings and limits: Non-shared clonotypes were found to have lower generation probabilities than the clonotypes that were shared by all four of the sorted-subset donors.

Method: immunoSEQ multiplex PCR; TCRdb's copy keeps in-frame clones and lacks some. The sample has approximately 2,000,000 clones; around 90% are singletons. With regard to this clone: Its target is not known.

The CDR3 is 15 amino acids. The V segment lost 4 bases and the J segment 9 bases; nucleotides outside the gene matches: 10. Germline-derived CDR1 and CDR2 are SGHAT and FQNNGV. Sequences were obtained from naive CD4+ T cells from PBMCs. The subset denotes: CD45RA+ positively selected. J is TRBJ2-1 and V is TRBV11-2, with 9 bases matching TRBD2. The source is a man in his late teens or twenties in good health. Some clones in this sample may be carry-over from other donors' samples. The CDR3 nucleotides read TGTGCCAGCAGCTCCATACTCGGTAGCGGGGGTGAGCAGTTCTTC. This translates into CASSSILGSGGEQFF.